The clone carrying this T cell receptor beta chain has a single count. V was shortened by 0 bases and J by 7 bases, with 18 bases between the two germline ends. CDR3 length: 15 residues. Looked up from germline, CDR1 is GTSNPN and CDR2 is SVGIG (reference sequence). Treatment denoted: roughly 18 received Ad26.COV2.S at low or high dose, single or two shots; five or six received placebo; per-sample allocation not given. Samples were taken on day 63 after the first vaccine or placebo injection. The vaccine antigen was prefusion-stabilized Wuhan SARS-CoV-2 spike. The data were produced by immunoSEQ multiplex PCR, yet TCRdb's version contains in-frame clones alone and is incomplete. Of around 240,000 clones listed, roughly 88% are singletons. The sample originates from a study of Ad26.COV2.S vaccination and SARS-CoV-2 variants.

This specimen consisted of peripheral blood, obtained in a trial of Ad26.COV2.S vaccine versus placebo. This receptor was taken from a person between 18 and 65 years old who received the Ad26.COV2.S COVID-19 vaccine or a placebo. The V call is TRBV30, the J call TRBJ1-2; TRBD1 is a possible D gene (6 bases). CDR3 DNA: TGTGCCTGGAGTGTAACCCAGCGGGGGGCCTCTGGCTACACCTTC. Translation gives CAWSVTQRGASGYTF.